The entry below gives a single TCR beta chain sequence along with its context. Its cognate antigen is unknown. Some clones are missing from TCRdb's copy, which holds only in-frame ones; the method was immunoSEQ multiplex PCR. The data hold roughly 48,000 clones, with 65% to 80% observed a single time. This entry is derived from a study of PD-1 blockade in mismatch repair-deficient tumors. This CDR3 is built from 15 residues. Findings of the study overall: Tumor-resident clones, often undetectable pretreatment in blood, expanded then contracted after pembrolizumab.

J is TRBJ1-5 and V is TRBV21-1. TRBV21-1 is a pseudogene locus. The sequenced sample was PBMCs, obtained before pembrolizumab treatment. This sequence was found in an adult with mismatch repair-deficient cancer. The CDR3: CASSMTTGSNQPQHF. CDR3 in DNA: TGTGCCAGCAGCATGACGACGGGGAGCAATCAGCCCCAGCATTTT.